These 18 T cell receptor beta chains were all obtained from the same sample, sequenced in a study of shared clonotypes between healthy human individuals. Positively selected for CCR7, the CD45RO-negative cells used as naive CD8 cells excluded terminally differentiated effector memory CD45RA+ cells. The protocol was immunoSEQ multiplex PCR, while the TCRdb copy is restricted to in-frame clones and leaves out a portion. The sample has about 2.2 million clones; 93% are singletons. Material: naive CD8+ T cells from PBMCs. These receptor sequences come from a man younger than 30 in good health. Some clones in this sample may be carry-over from other donors' samples.

The chain carries TRBV7-9 and TRBJ1-5; D may be TRBD1 (5 bases). There are 16 residues in the CDR3. V was cut by 1 base and J by 5 bases, with 15 bases left in between. From germline, CDR1 is SEHNR and CDR2 FQNEAQ (reference sequence). The CDR3 loop is CASSLVLGGVYQPQHF. In DNA, the CDR3 is TGTGCCAGCAGCTTAGTATTAGGAGGGGTTTATCAGCCCCAGCATTTT.

The chain joins TRBV6-1 to TRBJ2-7; D uncertain. Per germline, CDR1 MNHNS and CDR2 SASEGT. V dropped 6 bases and J dropped 0 bases, with 9 bases sitting between them. The CDR3 sequence is 13 residues long. This CDR3 reads CASRDRPSYEQYF. CDR3 nucleotide sequence: TGTGCCAGCAGGGACCGACCCTCCTACGAGCAGTACTTC.

The V gene is TRBV28, the J gene TRBJ2-1; D may be TRBD2 (5 bases). This CDR3 is 15 amino acids long. The V gene's germline CDR1 is MDHEN and CDR2 SYDVKM. V was pared by 3 bases and J by 8 bases, with 17 bases between. CDR3 in DNA: TGTGCCAGCAGTTTCCCTGTGGGAGCAGTCGATGAGCAGTTCTTC. Its protein product is CASSFPVGAVDEQFF.

This chain links TRBV7-9 with TRBJ2-7; 8 nucleotides agree with TRBD2. The CDR3 length is 15 residues. CDR1 is SEHNR, CDR2 FQNEAQ, per germline (reference sequence). The V gene end was trimmed by 0 bases and the J gene end by 3 bases; junction bases not matched to a gene: 4. Written as DNA, the CDR3 is TGTGCCAGCAGCTTAGCAGCGGGAGCCGGCTACGAGCAGTACTTC. Amino acid sequence: CASSLAAGAGYEQYF.

The CDR3 protein is CASSPREGGYTEAFF. The DNA of the CDR3 is TGTGCCAGCAGCCCCCGAGAAGGGGGTTACACTGAAGCTTTCTTT. This chain connects TRBV7-9 to TRBJ1-1; D possibly corresponds to TRBD1 (6 bases). V was pared by 5 bases and J by 3 bases, with 16 bases between. Germline V lookup: CDR1 SEHNR, CDR2 FQNEAQ (reference sequence). There are 15 residues in the CDR3.

This chain joins TRBV6-1 and TRBJ2-7, with D unclear. The CDR3 contains 14 residues. Germline values: CDR1 MNHNS, CDR2 SASEGT. Trimming stripped 7 bases from V and 6 bases from J, with 19 bases between. The chain's CDR3 is CASKQAGARGEQYF. For the CDR3, the DNA is TGTGCCAGCAAGCAGGCCGGCGCCCGAGGCGAGCAGTACTTC.

The rearrangement uses TRBV7-9 and TRBJ1-4, with TRBD1 as a possible D gene (5 bases). The CDR3 totals 16 residues. Germline V lookup: CDR1 SEHNR, CDR2 FQNEAQ (reference sequence). The V and J ends lost 1 base and 7 bases respectively, with 16 bases between them. Here the CDR3 reads CASSLEGPPNSEKLFF. DNA for the CDR3: TGTGCCAGCAGCTTAGAGGGACCTCCAAACAGTGAAAAACTGTTTTTT.

The chain employs TRBV30 and TRBJ1-2, with 7 bases fitting TRBD1. Germline V lookup: CDR1 GTSNPN, CDR2 SVGIG (reference sequence). This CDR3 spans 15 amino acids. V lost 3 bases to trimming and J lost 4 bases; unmatched junction nucleotides: 11. The CDR3 coding sequence is TGTGCCTGGAGCGATAGGGACAGAGAGTTCTATGGCTACACCTTC. It translates to CAWSDRDREFYGYTF.

This rearrangement joins TRBV29-1 to TRBJ2-1; the match to TRBD2 covers 9 bases. Germline-derived CDR1 and CDR2 are SQVTM and ANQGSEA. The V and J ends lost 7 bases and 7 bases, in that order; junction bases with no gene match: 5. The CDR3 contains 12 residues. The CDR3 sequence: CSGLGLANEQFF. CDR3 sequence (DNA): TGCAGCGGGTTGGGACTAGCAAATGAGCAGTTCTTC.

In regard to this clone: The identical CDR3 is also encoded by other nucleotide sequences in the sample. The V call is TRBV6-5, the J call TRBJ2-1, with a weak D call TRBD2 (6 bases). With 0 bases removed from V and 2 bases from J, the gap between germline ends came to 11 bases. Germline V gene lookup returns CDR1 MNHEY and CDR2 SVGAGI. The CDR3 covers 16 residues. The CDR3 DNA reads TGTGCCAGCAGTTACTCCACGGGAGTCGCCTACAATGAGCAGTTCTTC. This sequence encodes CASSYSTGVAYNEQFF.

The chain employs TRBV15 and TRBJ1-4; no definite D call. Germline CDR1 and CDR2: LNHNV and YYDKDF (reference sequence). V dropped 3 bases and J dropped 0 bases, with 8 bases sitting between them. This CDR3 is built from 15 residues. The CDR3 DNA reads as TGTGCCACCAGCAGTAACAGAGCAACTAATGAAAAACTGTTTTTT. Residues: CATSSNRATNEKLFF.

Note on this clone: This same CDR3 is encoded by further DNA sequences in the sample. The CDR3 region is CSVEAGGYGYTF. In DNA form, the CDR3 reads TGCAGCGTTGAAGCTGGGGGCTATGGCTACACCTTC. The V and J genes are TRBV29-1 and TRBJ1-2, with D possibly matching TRBD1 (5 bases). V lost 1 base and J lost 4, with 7 bases in between. Germline values: CDR1 SQVTM, CDR2 ANQGSEA. The CDR3 is 12 residues long.

The J gene is TRBJ2-1, the V gene TRBV5-1; D is ambiguous. The germline V gene encodes CDR1 SGHRS and CDR2 YFSETQ. This CDR3 has 17 residues. The V end was cut by 2 bases, the J end by 2 bases, with 17 bases between. The CDR3 reads CASSFANLGGTYNEQFF. The CDR3 DNA reads as TGCGCCAGCAGCTTCGCAAACCTCGGCGGAACCTACAATGAGCAGTTCTTC.

This chain connects TRBV7-3 to TRBJ2-5, with 9 bases matching TRBD1. This CDR3 region has 15 residues. V was pared by 1 base and J by 5 bases, with 5 bases of the junction left unmatched. Per the germline V gene, CDR1 is SGHTA and CDR2 is FQGTGA. CDR3 protein: CASSLNPQGAETQYF. The CDR3, as DNA: TGTGCCAGCAGCTTAAACCCACAGGGGGCTGAGACCCAGTACTTC.

The V call is TRBV4-1, the J call TRBJ2-5, with 8 bases that match TRBD1. The CDR3 is 17 amino acids. Germline CDR1 MGHRA, CDR2 YSYEKL. Trimming cost V 1 base and J 0 bases; bases outside gene matches: 7. Written as DNA, the CDR3 is TGCGCCAGCAGCCAAGGCTTCAGGGGGCGCAACCAAGAGACCCAGTACTTC. The encoded protein is CASSQGFRGRNQETQYF.

This chain connects TRBV19 to TRBJ1-1; 7 nucleotides agree with TRBD1. The CDR3 loop spans 15 amino acids. Trimming at V came to 1 base and at J to 2 bases, leaving 4 bases not matched to a gene. CDR1 LNHDA and CDR2 SQIVND come from the germline V gene (reference sequence). CDR3 amino acids: CASSIVGQTNTEAFF. The CDR3 DNA reads TGTGCCAGTAGTATAGTGGGACAGACAAACACTGAAGCTTTCTTT.

On this clone itself: Other DNA sequences in the same sample also yield this CDR3. The chain links TRBV10-3 to TRBJ2-7; no clear D gene. The CDR3 covers 14 residues. Trimming removed 0 bases from V and 2 bases from J, with 8 bases in between. Germline V gene sequence: CDR1 ENHRY, CDR2 SYGVKD. CDR3 in amino acids: CAISESRGTYEQYF. Written as DNA, the CDR3 is TGTGCCATCAGTGAGTCGCGCGGTACCTACGAGCAGTACTTC.

The rearrangement links TRBV4-1 to TRBJ2-7, with 9 bases matching TRBD2. J lost 5 bases, V lost 0 bases, and 11 bases had no gene match. The CDR3 is made up of 17 amino acids. Germline lookup yields CDR1 MGHRA and CDR2 YSYEKL. The CDR3 region has the DNA TGCGCCAGCAGCCAAGATAAATTAGCGGGAGTGGGTCACGAGCAGTACTTC. Its translation is CASSQDKLAGVGHEQYF.